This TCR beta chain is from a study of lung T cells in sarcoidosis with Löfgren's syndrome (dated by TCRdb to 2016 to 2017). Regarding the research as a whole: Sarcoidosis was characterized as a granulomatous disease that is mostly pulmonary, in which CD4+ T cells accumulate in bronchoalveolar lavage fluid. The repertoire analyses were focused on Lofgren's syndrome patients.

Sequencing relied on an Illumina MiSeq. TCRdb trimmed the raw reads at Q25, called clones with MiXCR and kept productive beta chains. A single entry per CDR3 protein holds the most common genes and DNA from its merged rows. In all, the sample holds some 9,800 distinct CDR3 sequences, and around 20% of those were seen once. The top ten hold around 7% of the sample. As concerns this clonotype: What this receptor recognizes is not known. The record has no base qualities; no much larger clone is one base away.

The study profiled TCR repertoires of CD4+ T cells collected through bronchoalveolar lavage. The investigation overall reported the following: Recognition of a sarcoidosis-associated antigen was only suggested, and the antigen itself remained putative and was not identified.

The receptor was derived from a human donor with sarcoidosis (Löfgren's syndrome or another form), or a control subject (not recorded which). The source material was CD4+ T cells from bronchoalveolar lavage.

The CDR3: CASRPTGSYEQYF. The DNA sequence follows: TGTGCCAGCAGGCCGACAGGGTCCTACGAGCAGTACTTC. The chain is made from TRBV6-1 and TRBJ2-7; 7 central bases correspond to TRBD1. The CDR3 goes from the cysteine to the phenylalanine over 13 residues. Of all the DNA, just the CDR3 is kept, 39 bases in frame from base 1. Unmatched junction bases come to 3, with V trimmed by 6 bases and J by 1 base. As encoded in the germline V gene, CDR1 is MNHNS while CDR2 is SASEGT.